The 17 T cell receptor beta chains below all came from one sample that was sequenced in a study of cytomegalovirus exposure and HLA in healthy donors. Primers included in the PCR were 60 Vbeta and 13 Jbeta primers. The protocol was immunoSEQ multiplex PCR, while the TCRdb copy is restricted to in-frame clones and leaves out a portion. The specimen's table records over 100,000 clones. Material for sequencing was PBMCs. These receptors originate from a young man in good health and CMV-seronegative.

The CDR3 here is CASSVISGGELFF. CDR3 coding DNA: TGCGCCAGCAGCGTGATTTCAGGCGGGGAGCTGTTTTTT. J is TRBJ2-2 and V is TRBV5-1; D not certain. V was shortened by 4 bases and J by 7 bases, with 11 bases between the two germline ends. The CDR3 has 13 residues. Germline V gene sequence: CDR1 SGHRS, CDR2 YFSETQ.

The chain has TRBV7-6 and TRBJ2-7, with D maybe TRBD1 (5 bases). CDR1 is SGHVS and CDR2 is FNYEAQ in the germline V gene. This CDR3 region has 14 residues. Trimming stripped 1 base from V and 3 bases from J, with 10 bases between. The CDR3 loop is CASSLGQGFYEQYF. In DNA, the CDR3 is TGTGCCAGCAGCTTAGGTCAGGGATTCTACGAGCAGTACTTC.

The chain uses TRBV30 and TRBJ1-5; D unclear. CDR1 is GTSNPN and CDR2 is SVGIG in the germline V gene (reference sequence). The CDR3 consists of 13 residues. V shed 2 bases and J shed 2 bases, with 7 bases lying between them. CDR3 DNA sequence: TGTGCCTGGAGTCCGGGAGGCAATCAGCCCCAGCATTTT. Encoded protein: CAWSPGGNQPQHF.

The V call is TRBV30, the J call TRBJ1-6; no clear D. Germline V gene sequence: CDR1 GTSNPN, CDR2 SVGIG (reference sequence). This CDR3 is 13 amino acids long. Between the trimmed V and J ends, which lost 4 bases and 8 bases, there was a span of 12 bases. In DNA, the CDR3 is TGTGCCTGGAACCCTAGTATGTATTCACCCCTCCACTTT. Amino acids: CAWNPSMYSPLHF.

CDR3 nucleotides: TGTGCCAGCAGTTACATCAGGACCGGGGAGCTGTTTTTT. It is translated as CASSYIRTGELFF. The chain joins TRBV6-5 to TRBJ2-2; no firm D call. Trimming pared 2 bases from V and 5 bases from J, leaving 6 bases between. The CDR3 runs 13 residues. Germline V gene lookup returns CDR1 MNHEY and CDR2 SVGAGI.

This sequence joins TRBV7-9 and TRBJ1-1, with D possibly matching TRBD1 (6 bases). Germline CDR1 SEHNR, CDR2 FQNEAQ (reference sequence). The CDR3 length is 15 residues. V lost 3 bases and J 7 bases, leaving 18 bases between the germline ends. The CDR3 DNA follows: TGTGCCAGCAGCTTTCTTACGGACAGATCTGATGAAGCTTTCTTT. It yields the protein CASSFLTDRSDEAFF.

The rearrangement links TRBV5-3 to TRBJ1-1; 8 bases agree with TRBD1. TRBV5-3 is placed among ORFs of uncertain function. CDR3 length equals 15 residues. The V segment lost 4 bases and the J segment 3 bases; nucleotides outside the gene matches: 8. The CDR3 here is CARSTPGQEDTEAFF. As DNA, the CDR3 is TGTGCCAGAAGCACTCCGGGACAGGAAGACACTGAAGCTTTCTTT.

The CDR3: CASSLTLAGTGRYGELFF. The CDR3 coding sequence is TGTGCCAGCAGCCTAACACTCGCCGGGACAGGGCGCTACGGGGAGCTGTTTTTT. The rearrangement joins TRBV7-9 to TRBJ2-2; 9 bases are a match to TRBD1. The germline V gene encodes CDR1 SEHNR and CDR2 FQNEAQ (reference sequence). V was clipped by 5 bases and J by 7 bases; unmatched bases: 17. The CDR3 consists of 18 residues.

The chain combines TRBV6-1 with TRBJ2-5, with a tentative D call TRBD1 (5 bases). The J call may not be correct, given that the DNA end is closer to TRBJ2-7. CDR1 MNHNS and CDR2 SASEGT come from the germline V gene. The CDR3 extends over 14 amino acids. CDR3 nucleotide sequence: TGTGCCAGCAGGGACAACTCGGTCACCTACGAGCAGTACTTC. Its protein is CASRDNSVTYEQYF.

The CDR3 sequence is CASSLAGTGSLQLFF. For the CDR3, the DNA is TGTGCCAGCAGCCTCGCCGGGACAGGGAGTCTTCAACTGTTTTTT. The V gene is TRBV5-6, the J gene TRBJ1-4; 9 bases match TRBD1. CDR1 is SGHDT, CDR2 YYEEEE, per germline. The CDR3 extends over 15 amino acids. After removal of 4 bases from V and 12 bases from J, the junction contained 13 bases not matched to a gene. Based on the CDR3 plus reference TRBV5-6 and TRBJ1-4, the full variable domain is DAGVTQSPTHLIKTRGQQVTLRCSPKSGHDTVSWYQQALGQGPQFIFQYYEEEERQRGNFPDRFSGHQFPNYSSELNVNALLLGDSALYLCASSLAGTGSLQLFFGSGTQLSVL.

V gene TRBV7-9 combines with J gene TRBJ2-7; TRBD1 agrees at 8 bases. The CDR3 length is 13 residues. CDR1 and CDR2 from the germline V gene are SEHNR and FQNEAQ (reference sequence). V lost 1 base, J lost 7 bases, and 3 bases stayed unmatched. CDR3 coding DNA: TGTGCCAGCAGCTTAGGACAGGGGCGTGAGCAGTACTTC. Its translation is CASSLGQGREQYF. Based on the CDR3 plus reference TRBV7-9 and TRBJ2-7, the full variable domain is DTGVSQNPRHKITKRGQNVTFRCDPISEHNRLYWYRQTLGQGPEFLTYFQNEAQLEKSRLLSDRFSAERPKGSFSTLEIQRTEQGDSAMYLCASSLGQGREQYFGPGTRLTVT.

The chain links TRBV11-2 to TRBJ2-7; 10 nucleotides align to TRBD1. The CDR3 runs 20 residues. The V and J ends lost 4 bases and 0 bases, in that order; junction bases with no gene match: 18. Germline lookup yields CDR1 SGHAT and CDR2 FQNNGV. The DNA for the CDR3 is TGTGCCAGCAGCTCAGACCCGGGACAGGGGAGCTTACGGAGCTCCTACGAGCAGTACTTC. Encoded protein: CASSSDPGQGSLRSSYEQYF.

The chain uses TRBV6-5 and TRBJ2-3; TRBD2 agrees at 7 bases. With 7 bases clipped from V and 4 bases from J, the junction kept 8 bases outside the gene matches. The length of the CDR3 is 14 residues. Germline lookup yields CDR1 MNHEY and CDR2 SVGAGI. The DNA of the CDR3 is TGTGCCAGCACTGCTCCTGGGGGGGCAGATACGCAGTATTTT. The encoded protein is CASTAPGGADTQYF.

V usage is TRBV9 and J usage is TRBJ2-3, with D maybe TRBD1 (6 bases). Germline V lookup: CDR1 SGDLS, CDR2 YYNGEE. Trimming took off 3 bases at V and 4 bases at J, with 24 bases between the two ends. CDR3 length equals 18 residues. The CDR3 protein is CASSAPMLTGKDADTQYF. The DNA for the CDR3 is TGTGCCAGCAGCGCCCCAATGCTTACAGGGAAGGACGCAGATACGCAGTATTTT.

This sequence joins TRBV7-6 and TRBJ1-2; D is unresolved. V was pared by 5 bases and J by 6 bases, with 13 bases between. CDR3 length equals 13 residues. The germline V gene encodes CDR1 SGHVS and CDR2 FNYEAQ. CDR3: CASSPLVTDGYTF. As DNA, the CDR3 is TGTGCCAGCAGCCCTTTGGTAACGGATGGCTACACCTTC.

The chain uses TRBV5-1 and TRBJ2-5, with D possibly matching TRBD2 (6 bases). This CDR3 has 15 amino acids. V was clipped by 10 bases and J by 0 bases, with 19 bases between them. Per germline, CDR1 SGHRS and CDR2 YFSETQ. The CDR3 bases are TGCGCCGACCAGGCGCGGGGACCCCACCAAGAGACCCAGTACTTC. It yields the protein CADQARGPHQETQYF.

To note about this clone: Other nucleotide sequences from this sample produce the same CDR3. This chain connects TRBV19 to TRBJ1-1, with TRBD1 matching 9 bases. Germline CDR1 reads LNHDA; CDR2 reads SQIVND (reference sequence). Trimming took 8 bases from V and 5 from J; bases not matched to a gene: 9. The CDR3 contains 14 residues. The DNA of the CDR3 is TGTGCCAGTCTCCCGGGACAGGGCAGAACTGAAGCTTTCTTT. It codes for CASLPGQGRTEAFF.